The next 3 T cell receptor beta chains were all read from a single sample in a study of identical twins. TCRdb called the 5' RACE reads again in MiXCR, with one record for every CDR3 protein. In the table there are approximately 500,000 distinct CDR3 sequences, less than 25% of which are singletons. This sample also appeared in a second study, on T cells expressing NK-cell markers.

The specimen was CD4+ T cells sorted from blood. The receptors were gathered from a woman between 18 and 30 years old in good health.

The CDR3 sequence is CASLDGSGEQYF. The DNA for the CDR3 is TGTGCCAGCTTGGACGGCTCTGGCGAGCAGTACTTC. The chain has TRBV6-5 and TRBJ2-7; D unclear. Germline values: CDR1 MNHEY, CDR2 SVGAGI. The CDR3 is 12 residues long. V was trimmed by 8 bases and J by 6 bases, leaving 14 bases between them.

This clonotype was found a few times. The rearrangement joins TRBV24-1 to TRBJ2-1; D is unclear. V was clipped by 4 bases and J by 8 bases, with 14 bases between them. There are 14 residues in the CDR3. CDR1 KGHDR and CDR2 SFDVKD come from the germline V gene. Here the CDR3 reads CATSDPTQRDEQFF. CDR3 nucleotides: TGTGCCACCAGTGACCCAACTCAACGCGATGAGCAGTTCTTC.

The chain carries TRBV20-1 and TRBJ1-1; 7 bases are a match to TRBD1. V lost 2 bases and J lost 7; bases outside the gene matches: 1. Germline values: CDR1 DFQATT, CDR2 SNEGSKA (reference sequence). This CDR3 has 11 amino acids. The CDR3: CSARRQGEAFF. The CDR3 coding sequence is TGCAGTGCTAGAAGACAGGGTGAAGCTTTCTTT.